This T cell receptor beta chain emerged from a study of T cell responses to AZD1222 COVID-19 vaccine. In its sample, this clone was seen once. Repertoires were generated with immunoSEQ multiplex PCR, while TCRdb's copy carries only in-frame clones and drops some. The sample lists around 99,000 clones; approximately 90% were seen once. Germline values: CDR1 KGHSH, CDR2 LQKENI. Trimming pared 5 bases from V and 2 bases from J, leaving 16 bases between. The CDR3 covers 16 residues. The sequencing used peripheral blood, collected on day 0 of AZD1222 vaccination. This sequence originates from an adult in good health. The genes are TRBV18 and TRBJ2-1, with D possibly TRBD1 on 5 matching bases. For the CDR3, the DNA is TGTGCCAGCTCAGCACAGCAGGGTCTCGCCTACAATGAGCAGTTCTTC. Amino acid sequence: CASSAQQGLAYNEQFF.